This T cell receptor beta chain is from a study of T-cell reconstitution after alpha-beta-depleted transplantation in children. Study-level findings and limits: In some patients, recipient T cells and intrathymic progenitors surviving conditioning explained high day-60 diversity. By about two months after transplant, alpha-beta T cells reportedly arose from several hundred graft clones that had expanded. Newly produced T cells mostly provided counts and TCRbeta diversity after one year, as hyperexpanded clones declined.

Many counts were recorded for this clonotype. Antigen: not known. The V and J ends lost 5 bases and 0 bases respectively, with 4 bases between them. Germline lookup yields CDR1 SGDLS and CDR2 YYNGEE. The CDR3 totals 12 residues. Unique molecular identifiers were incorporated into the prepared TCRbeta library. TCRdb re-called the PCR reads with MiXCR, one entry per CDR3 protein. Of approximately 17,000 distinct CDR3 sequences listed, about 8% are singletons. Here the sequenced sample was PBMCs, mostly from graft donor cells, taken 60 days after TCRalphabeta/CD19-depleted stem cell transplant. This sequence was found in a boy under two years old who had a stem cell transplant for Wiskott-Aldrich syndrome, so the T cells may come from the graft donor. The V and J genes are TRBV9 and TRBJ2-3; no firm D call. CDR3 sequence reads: CASRGSTDTQYF. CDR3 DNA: TGTGCCAGCAGGGGGAGCACAGATACGCAGTATTTT. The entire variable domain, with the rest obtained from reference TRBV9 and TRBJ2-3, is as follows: DSGVTQTPKHLITATGQRVTLRCSPRSGDLSVYWYQQSLDQGLQFLIQYYNGEERAKGNILERFSAQQFPDLHSELNLSSLELGDSALYFCASRGSTDTQYFGPGTRLTVL.